Shown below are 26 T cell receptor beta chains from a single sample sequenced in a study of blood T cell repertoires in COVID-19. Libraries were prepared by immunoSEQ multiplex PCR; TCRdb keeps only in-frame clonotypes and omits some of them. The sample yields 150,000 to 250,000 clones, about 85% seen once. Sequencing was done on a sample of peripheral blood. Every receptor here comes from a woman aged 40 to 50 with COVID-19, enrolled during active disease.

The chain carries TRBV5-6 and TRBJ2-2; TRBD1 matches 7 bases. The CDR3 is 15 residues long. Unmatched junction bases numbered 4, after V lost 4 bases and J lost 1 base. CDR1 and CDR2 (germline): SGHDT, YYEEEE. The chain's CDR3 is CASSPRDRNTGELFF. The CDR3 DNA follows: TGTGCCAGCAGCCCTAGGGACAGGAACACCGGGGAGCTGTTTTTT.

The CDR3 nucleotides are TGTGCCAGCAGTTTGAGGCACGAGCAGTACTTC. Translating it yields CASSLRHEQYF. This sequence joins TRBV12-3 or TRBV12-4 and TRBJ2-7; D unresolved. V was pared by 3 bases and J by 5 bases, with 5 bases between. The length of the CDR3 is 11 residues.

This clone has a handful of counts. This chain links TRBV7-2 with TRBJ2-1; 8 bases are shared with TRBD2. This CDR3 contains 15 residues. J lost 4 bases, V lost 1 base, and 3 bases had no gene match. Germline values: CDR1 SGHTA, CDR2 FQGNSA. CDR3 protein: CASSLDTSGYNEQFF. CDR3 nucleotide sequence: TGTGCCAGCAGCTTAGATACTAGCGGATACAATGAGCAGTTCTTC.

V gene TRBV11-2 combines with J gene TRBJ2-3; 8 bases align to TRBD2. The germline CDR1 and CDR2 sequences are SGHAT and FQNNGV. The CDR3 length is 16 residues. V lost 5 bases and J lost 0; bases outside the gene matches: 7. The CDR3, as DNA: TGTGCCAGCAGCGTGGGGGCGGGAGGTAGCACAGATACGCAGTATTTT. Translation gives CASSVGAGGSTDTQYF.

V usage is TRBV11-2 and J usage is TRBJ1-3; maybe TRBD1 (5 bases). CDR3 length: 16 amino acids. Germline assignment: CDR1 SGHAT and CDR2 FQNNGV. The germline V and J ends were trimmed by 1 base and 3 bases, with 13 bases remaining between them. CDR3 sequence reads: CASSLGRAGGGNTIYF. CDR3 nucleotide sequence: TGTGCCAGCAGCTTAGGTCGTGCGGGGGGTGGAAACACCATATATTTT.

This clone was observed a few times. The CDR3 sequence: CASSFLGAEAFF. Written as DNA, the CDR3 is TGTGCCAGCAGCTTTCTGGGGGCCGAAGCTTTCTTT. The J gene is TRBJ1-1, the V gene TRBV7-8; D might be TRBD1 (6 bases). CDR1 and CDR2 from the germline V gene are SGHVS and FQNEAQ. The CDR3 sequence is 12 residues long. V was shortened by 3 bases and J by 8 bases, with 10 bases between the two germline ends.

The chain carries TRBV9 and TRBJ1-1, with D hard to call. Between the trimmed V and J ends, which lost 4 bases and 3 bases, there was a span of 4 bases. This CDR3 spans 11 amino acids. CDR1 and CDR2 (germline): SGDLS, YYNGEE. The CDR3 bases are TGTGCCAGCAGCTCTGACACTGAAGCTTTCTTT. Its protein is CASSSDTEAFF. Full variable domain (remainder filled in from reference TRBV9 and TRBJ1-1): DSGVTQTPKHLITATGQRVTLRCSPRSGDLSVYWYQQSLDQGLQFLIQYYNGEERAKGNILERFSAQQFPDLHSELNLSSLELGDSALYFCASSSDTEAFFGQGTRLTVV.

The chain carries TRBV11-2 and TRBJ1-3, with D tentatively TRBD1 (5 bases). Trimming pared 0 bases from V and 14 bases from J, leaving 20 bases between. The germline gives CDR1 SGHAT, CDR2 FQNNGV. This CDR3 is 15 amino acids long. The CDR3 region has the DNA TGTGCCAGCAGCTTAGATCTAACAGGCATTTACTCCGTATATTTT. It yields the protein CASSLDLTGIYSVYF.

This clone appeared a single time. J is TRBJ2-1 and V is TRBV6-2 or TRBV6-3; 9 nucleotides agree with TRBD1. Germline values: CDR1 MNHEY, CDR2 SVGEGT. The V gene end was trimmed by 4 bases and the J gene end by 5 bases; junction bases not matched to a gene: 6. This CDR3 spans 15 amino acids. The CDR3 sequence: CASSSVGTGHNEQFF. For the CDR3, the DNA is TGTGCCAGCAGTTCCGTCGGGACAGGGCACAATGAGCAGTTCTTC.

J is TRBJ2-2 and V is TRBV2; TRBD2 aligns across 13 bases. CDR1 is SNHLY, CDR2 FYNNEI, per germline. This CDR3 comprises 14 residues. V lost 11 bases to trimming and J lost 5 bases; unmatched junction nucleotides: 5. In DNA, the CDR3 is TGTGCCGGACTAGCGGGGGCTGGGACCGGGGAGCTGTTTTTT. It is translated as CAGLAGAGTGELFF.

The V call is TRBV19, the J call TRBJ1-1; 9 positions agree with TRBD1. The CDR3 covers 13 residues. Germline-derived CDR1 and CDR2 are LNHDA and SQIVND (reference sequence). The trim removed 8 bases at V and 3 bases at J, leaving 4 bases unmatched. The CDR3 reads CASGRQGDTEAFF. The CDR3 bases are TGTGCCAGTGGCCGACAGGGGGACACTGAAGCTTTCTTT. Full variable domain (rest looked up from reference TRBV19 and TRBJ1-1): DGGITQSPKYLFRKEGQNVTLSCEQNLNHDAMYWYRQDPGQGLRLIYYSQIVNDFQKGDIAEGYSVSREKKESFPLTVTSAQKNPTAFYLCASGRQGDTEAFFGQGTRLTVV.

The CDR3 bases are TGTGCCAGCAGCCGGTCGGCCGGGAGCACAGATACGCAGTATTTT. Protein sequence: CASSRSAGSTDTQYF. The chain links TRBV7-9 to TRBJ2-3; D is uncertain. The germline V gene encodes CDR1 SEHNR and CDR2 FQNEAQ (reference sequence). The V end lost 5 bases, the J end lost 0 bases, and 12 bases lay between the germline ends. CDR3 length: 15 residues.

The gene calls are TRBV3-1 (or the pseudogene TRBV3-2) and TRBJ1-2, with unresolved D. With 4 bases removed from V and 2 bases from J, the gap between germline ends came to 14 bases. Germline V gene lookup returns CDR1 LGHDT and CDR2 YNNKEL (reference sequence). This CDR3 comprises 15 residues. The CDR3 sequence: CASSRAPGGNYGYTF. The DNA for the CDR3 is TGTGCCAGCAGCCGAGCCCCCGGCGGAAACTATGGCTACACCTTC.

The chain combines TRBV7-2 with TRBJ2-7; 10 positions match TRBD2. The CDR3 runs 15 residues. The V gene end was trimmed by 1 base and the J gene end by 7 bases; junction bases not matched to a gene: 7. CDR1 SGHTA and CDR2 FQGNSA come from the germline V gene. CDR3 protein: CASSLDVGLAWEQYF. CDR3 sequence (DNA): TGTGCCAGCAGCTTAGACGTGGGACTAGCGTGGGAGCAGTACTTC. Looking up the rest from reference TRBV7-2 and TRBJ2-7 gives the full variable domain: GAGVSQSPSNKVTEKGKDVELRCDPISGHTALYWYRQSLGQGLEFLIYFQGNSAPDKSGLPSDRFSAERTGGSVSTLTIQRTQQEDSAVYLCASSLDVGLAWEQYFGPGTRLTVT.

The rearrangement links TRBV5-1 to TRBJ2-3; no clear D gene. V lost 6 bases and J 0 bases, leaving 11 bases between the germline ends. Looked up from germline, CDR1 is SGHRS and CDR2 is YFSETQ. The CDR3 is 14 residues long. The CDR3 region is CASKPPSSTDTQYF. In nucleotides, the CDR3 is TGCGCCAGCAAGCCTCCCTCTAGCACAGATACGCAGTATTTT.

The genes are TRBV7-9 and TRBJ2-3; 14 bases line up with TRBD2. After removal of 4 bases from V and 6 bases from J, the junction contained 0 bases not matched to a gene. The length of the CDR3 is 14 residues. Germline V lookup: CDR1 SEHNR, CDR2 FQNEAQ (reference sequence). The CDR3 region has the DNA TGTGCCAGCAGCTGGACTAGCGGGGGGGATACGCAGTATTTT. This translates into CASSWTSGGDTQYF.

This clone appeared many times. The V call is TRBV5-4, the J call TRBJ1-4; D uncertain. The ends were cut back, 4 bases at V and 0 bases at J, with 10 bases in the middle. Per germline, CDR1 SGHNT and CDR2 YYREEE (reference sequence). The CDR3 runs to 15 residues. The CDR3 bases are TGTGCCAGCAGCGGCCAGACTGCAACTAATGAAAAACTGTTTTTT. It is translated as CASSGQTATNEKLFF.

The rearrangement uses TRBV21-1 and TRBJ1-6; the listed D gene, TRBD1, was not tested against the DNA. TRBV21-1 is labeled a pseudogene. The CDR3 spans 17 residues. Here the CDR3 DNA reads TGTGCCAGCAGCAAAAGGTGGAGAGGGACAGCCGATTCACCCCTCCACTTT. This codes for CASSKRWRGTADSPLHF.

V gene TRBV4-1 combines with J gene TRBJ1-2, with D possibly matching TRBD1 (6 bases). Trimming took 4 bases from V and 4 from J, leaving 19 bases between them. The CDR3 contains 16 residues. The V gene's germline CDR1 is MGHRA and CDR2 YSYEKL. The DNA of the CDR3 is TGCGCCAGCAGCCCCTCTCCGACAGGCGAAACCTATGGCTACACCTTC. Protein sequence: CASSPSPTGETYGYTF.

The chain combines TRBV7-3 with TRBJ2-2; no clear D. Between the trimmed V and J ends, which lost 5 bases and 4 bases, there was a span of 14 bases. Germline V gene sequence: CDR1 SGHTA, CDR2 FQGTGA. The CDR3 spans 15 residues. This CDR3 reads CASSRVNPGTGELFF. As DNA, the CDR3 is TGTGCCAGCAGCAGAGTCAACCCGGGCACCGGGGAGCTGTTTTTT.

The chain employs TRBV2 and TRBJ1-1; D might be TRBD1 (5 bases). This CDR3 contains 13 residues. Looked up from germline, CDR1 is SNHLY and CDR2 is FYNNEI. The V gene lost 3 bases and the J gene lost 3 bases, with 8 bases spanning the gap. The CDR3 nucleotides read TGTGCCAGCAGTGACCTAGGGGACACTGAAGCTTTCTTT. Its protein is CASSDLGDTEAFF.

J is TRBJ1-1 and V is TRBV5-1; possibly TRBD1 for D (6 bases). The CDR3 covers 12 residues. The V end was cut by 4 bases, the J end by 8 bases, with 12 bases between. Germline loops: CDR1 SGHRS, CDR2 YFSETQ. The CDR3, as DNA: TGCGCCAGCAGCCCCGGACAGAGGGAAGCTTTCTTT. This sequence encodes CASSPGQREAFF.

This clone has more than one count but fewer than ten. V usage is TRBV6-5 and J usage is TRBJ1-2; 7 nucleotides align to TRBD1. Trimming at V came to 6 bases and at J to 0 bases, leaving 7 bases not matched to a gene. There are 15 residues in the CDR3. Germline V CDR1 and CDR2: MNHEY, SVGAGI. In nucleotides, the CDR3 is TGTGCCAGCAGGCCGAACAGGGGAACTAACTATGGCTACACCTTC. Translating gives CASRPNRGTNYGYTF.

The chain employs TRBV7-8 and TRBJ1-2, with 9 positions matching TRBD1. The V gene's germline CDR1 is SGHVS and CDR2 FQNEAQ. The CDR3 loop spans 18 amino acids. Trimming removed 5 bases from V and 8 bases from J; junction bases left unmatched: 21. This CDR3 reads CASSRTGTGLSIGGGYTF. CDR3 DNA sequence: TGTGCCAGCAGCCGAACCGGGACAGGGCTCTCCATCGGAGGGGGCTACACCTTC.

V is TRBV10-3 and J is TRBJ2-1; TRBD2 aligns across 11 bases. This CDR3 region has 19 residues. The germline gives CDR1 ENHRY, CDR2 SYGVKD. Trimming took 5 bases from V and 2 from J; bases not matched to a gene: 14. The CDR3 is CAISPRITTSGAAYNEQFF. In DNA form, the CDR3 reads TGTGCCATCAGTCCACGGATTACGACTAGCGGGGCCGCCTACAATGAGCAGTTCTTC.

The J gene is TRBJ2-3, the V gene TRBV5-1; 8 nucleotides line up with TRBD1. CDR1 SGHRS and CDR2 YFSETQ come from the germline V gene. V trimming: 4 bases; J trimming: 2 bases; junction bases outside the gene matches: 9. The CDR3 is 16 residues long. The CDR3 spells CASSPTGERVTDTQYF. Here the CDR3 DNA reads TGCGCCAGCAGCCCGACAGGGGAACGCGTCACAGATACGCAGTATTTT.